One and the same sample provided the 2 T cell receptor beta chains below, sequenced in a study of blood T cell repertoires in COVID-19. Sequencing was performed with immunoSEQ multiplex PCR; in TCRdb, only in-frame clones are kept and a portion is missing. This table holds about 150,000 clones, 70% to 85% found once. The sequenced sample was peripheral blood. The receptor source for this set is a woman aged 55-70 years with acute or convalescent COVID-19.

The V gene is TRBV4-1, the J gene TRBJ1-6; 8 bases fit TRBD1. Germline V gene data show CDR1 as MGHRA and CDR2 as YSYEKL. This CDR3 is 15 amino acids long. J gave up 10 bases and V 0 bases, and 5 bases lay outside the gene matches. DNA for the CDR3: TGCGCCAGCAGCCAAGATACAGGGGGGGGATCACCCCTCCACTTT. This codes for CASSQDTGGGSPLHF.

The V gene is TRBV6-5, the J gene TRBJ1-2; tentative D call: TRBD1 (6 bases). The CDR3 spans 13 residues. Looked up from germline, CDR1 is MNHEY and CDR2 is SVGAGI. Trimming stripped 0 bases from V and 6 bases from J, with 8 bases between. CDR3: CASSYSGAHGYTF. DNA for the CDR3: TGTGCCAGCAGTTACTCGGGGGCCCATGGCTACACCTTC.